This T cell receptor beta chain was identified in a study of T cell responses to AZD1222 COVID-19 vaccine. Findings and caveats of the study: White British people made up most donors, females outnumbered males, and clonal diversity was possibly underestimated.

Assay: immunoSEQ multiplex PCR; the TCRdb copy retains only in-frame clones and omits some. This table has 96,000 or so clones, 85% to 90% appearing once. A remark on this clone: Its antigen is unidentified.

Per the germline V gene, CDR1 is LGHNA and CDR2 is YSLEER. J was trimmed by 7 bases and V by 1 base; bases with no gene match: 7. This CDR3 comprises 16 residues. V usage is TRBV4-3 and J usage is TRBJ2-1, with 10 bases matching TRBD2. Sequencing was performed on peripheral blood, taken on day 0 of AZD1222 vaccination. The receptor was isolated from an adult in good health. The CDR3: CASSQVSAGGGNEQFF. CDR3 DNA: TGCGCCAGCAGCCAAGTATCAGCGGGAGGGGGGAATGAGCAGTTCTTC.